What follows describes a single T cell receptor (beta chain). This sample is drawn from a study of blood T cell repertoires in COVID-19. Study-wide context: From the United States, Italy and Spain came samples of acute and convalescent COVID-19.

With 2 bases removed from V and 9 bases from J, the gap between germline ends came to 7 bases. The germline V gene has CDR1 MDHEN and CDR2 SYDVKM. CDR3 length: 12 amino acids. TCRdb's copy holds only in-frame clones and misses some; the assay was immunoSEQ multiplex PCR. The sample consists of under 250,000 clones, roughly 94% of them appearing once. The chain carries TRBV28 and TRBJ2-2, with a possible D match to TRBD2 (5 bases). This receptor was identified in a man younger than 45 with acute or convalescent COVID-19. The specimen sequenced was peripheral blood. The CDR3 nucleotides read TGTGCCAGCAGTTTAAGCGGCAGGGAGCTGTTTTTT. Protein product: CASSLSGRELFF.